A selection of T cell receptor beta chains follows, all from one sample in a study of STAT5B mutations in CD4+ large granular lymphocyte leukemia. Repertoires were generated with immunoSEQ multiplex PCR, while TCRdb's copy carries only in-frame clones and drops some. This table holds about 35,000 clones, approximately 71% found once. Sequenced sample: CD4+ T cells from blood buffy coats. The source of these receptors is a human donor in good health. Both conserved end residues are part of each CDR3. Each record gives: D gene, CDR3 length, J gene, clone size, V gene, CDR3 DNA, CDR3 protein. D genes are given only for firm matches. Not all rows give a size; the values are once, few, many and, for expanded clones, a class.

TRBD1,14,TRBJ1-2,few,TRBV5-1,TGCGCCAGCAGCTGGGGACAGACTAACTATGGCTACACCTTC,CASSWGQTNYGYTF
TRBD2,17,TRBJ2-2,.,TRBV18,TGTGCCAGCTCACCAGGGGCGGGAGGTGCGAACACCGGGGAGCTGTTTTTT,CASSPGAGGANTGELFF
.,14,TRBJ2-1,.,TRBV28,TGTGCCAGCAGTCAGACTAACCCCTACAATGAGCAGTTCTTC,CASSQTNPYNEQFF
TRBD1,15,TRBJ1-2,.,TRBV6-1,TGTGCCAGCAGTGAAAGGGGACAGGGGGGCTATGGCTACACCTTC,CASSERGQGGYGYTF
.,14,TRBJ2-6,once,TRBV6-1,TGTGCCAGCAGTGGGGGCTCTGGGGCCAACGTCCTGACTTTC,CASSGGSGANVLTF
.,16,TRBJ2-2,.,TRBV5-4,TGTGCCAGCAGCTTGGTGCAGGGGAGGAACACCGGGGAGCTGTTTTTT,CASSLVQGRNTGELFF
.,14,TRBJ2-5,.,TRBV10-3,TGTGCCATCAGTGCCGGGGGTTCGGAAGAGACCCAGTACTTC,CAISAGGSEETQYF
.,16,TRBJ1-5,.,TRBV19,TGTGCCAGTAGTATATTAAGGACAGATAGCAATCAGCCCCAGCATTTT,CASSILRTDSNQPQHF
TRBD2,16,TRBJ2-7,.,TRBV5-4,TGTGCCAGCAGCTTGGGAGGGACTAGCGGATACTACGAGCAGTACTTC,CASSLGGTSGYYEQYF
.,12,TRBJ1-1,.,TRBV29-1,TGCAGCGGATACACAGGGCAAGCTGAAGCTTTCTTT,CSGYTGQAEAFF
TRBD1,13,TRBJ1-5,.,TRBV19,TGTGCCAGTAGAGACAGGGGCTTGGGGCCCCAGCATTTT,CASRDRGLGPQHF
TRBD1,19,TRBJ1-3,.,TRBV9,TGTGCCAGCAGCGTAGATTGGGGGGGAGGGGGCTCCTCTGGAAACACCATATATTTT,CASSVDWGGGGSSGNTIYF
TRBD2,14,TRBJ2-1,.,TRBV11-1,TGTGCCAGCAGCCCTAGCGGGGGGCTCTATGAGCAGTTCTTC,CASSPSGGLYEQFF
TRBD1,19,TRBJ1-5,.,TRBV18,TGTGCCAGCTCACCATATGGGACAGGGATATCGGATAGCAATCAGCCCCAGCATTTT,CASSPYGTGISDSNQPQHF
.,16,TRBJ1-4,.,TRBV6-6,TGTGCCAGCAGTTACTCCGGGGGGGGGACGGGTGAAAAACTGTTTTTT,CASSYSGGGTGEKLFF
.,13,TRBJ2-7,.,TRBV18,TGTGCCAGCTCTGGGCAGGGGCTGGAAGAGCAGTACTTC,CASSGQGLEEQYF
TRBD1,15,TRBJ2-7,.,TRBV9,TGTGCCAGCAGCGTAGGGGACAGCGCATCCTACGAGCAGTACTTC,CASSVGDSASYEQYF
.,12,TRBJ1-2,.,TRBV2,TGTGCCAGCAGTGGCCTCAACTATGGCTACACCTTC,CASSGLNYGYTF
TRBD2,15,TRBJ2-1,.,TRBV11-3,TGTGCCAGCAGTTCTAGCGGGGGGATCGCAGGCGAGCAGTTCTTC,CASSSSGGIAGEQFF
TRBD1,15,TRBJ2-1,.,TRBV27,TGTGCCAGCAGCCAAGACAGGGGGGCCTACAATGAGCAGTTCTTC,CASSQDRGAYNEQFF
.,15,TRBJ1-5,.,TRBV2,TGTGCCAGCATGAGGCAGGCAGGGCAAAATCAGCCCCAGCATTTT,CASMRQAGQNQPQHF
.,13,TRBJ2-5,.,TRBV5-4,TGTGCCAGCAGCTTAGGAGGGACTGAGACCCAGTACTTC,CASSLGGTETQYF
TRBD1,14,TRBJ1-1,few,TRBV28,TGTGCCAGCAGTTATCGGGACAGGGTCGCTGAAGCTTTCTTT,CASSYRDRVAEAFF
.,14,TRBJ1-2,.,TRBV27,TGTGCCAGCAGAGACTACAGGGAAAACTATGGCTACACCTTC,CASRDYRENYGYTF
.,11,TRBJ1-6,.,TRBV6-6,TGTGCCAGCAGTTACGGATCACCCCTCCACTTT,CASSYGSPLHF
.,14,TRBJ1-6,.,TRBV18,TGTGCCAGCTCACTTAGCTCCTATAATTCACCCCTCCACTTT,CASSLSSYNSPLHF
.,15,TRBJ1-6,.,TRBV6-5,TGTGCCAGCAGTTACAGGTACTCCTATAATTCACCCCTCCACTTT,CASSYRYSYNSPLHF
.,15,TRBJ1-2,.,TRBV4-1,TGCGCCAGCAGCCGAGTTCTTTCATCTGACTATGGCTACACCTTC,CASSRVLSSDYGYTF
.,10,TRBJ2-5,.,TRBV6-5,TGTGCCAGCAGTGACGAGACCCAGTACTTC,CASSDETQYF
TRBD2,13,TRBJ2-1,once,TRBV5-1,TGCGCCAGCAGCAGTAGCGGGGCACCTGAGCAGTTCTTC,CASSSSGAPEQFF
.,13,TRBJ1-1,.,TRBV4-1,TGCGCCAGCAGCCCCCGGGGAAACACTGAAGCTTTCTTT,CASSPRGNTEAFF
TRBD1,15,TRBJ1-1,large,TRBV7-2,TGTGCCAGCAGCTTATTCGGGACAGGGGGAACTGAAGCTTTCTTT,CASSLFGTGGTEAFF
.,16,TRBJ2-2,.,TRBV5-1,TGCGCCAGCAGCTTCGTGGCAGGGCAGGACACCGGGGAGCTGTTTTTT,CASSFVAGQDTGELFF
.,13,TRBJ1-2,.,TRBV5-1,TGCGCCAGCAGCCCCGGGGCAGCCTATGGCTACACCTTC,CASSPGAAYGYTF
.,13,TRBJ1-1,.,TRBV2,TGTGCCACCACCCTGGACTGGAACACTGAAGCTTTCTTT,CATTLDWNTEAFF
TRBD1,13,TRBJ1-2,.,TRBV5-4,TGTGCCTGCCGACAGGGAGCTAGCTATGGCTACACCTTC,CACRQGASYGYTF
.,15,TRBJ1-5,.,TRBV6-6,TGTGCCAGCAGTTACTACACAAATAGCAATCAGCCCCAGCATTTT,CASSYYTNSNQPQHF
TRBD1,16,TRBJ2-1,few,TRBV11-1,TGTGCCAGCAGCGTAAACAGGGGGAGCTCCTACAATGAGCAGTTCTTC,CASSVNRGSSYNEQFF
.,15,TRBJ1-4,.,TRBV7-6,TGTGCCAGCAGCTTACCTGGGGCTTCTAATGAAAAACTGTTTTTT,CASSLPGASNEKLFF
.,15,TRBJ1-5,.,TRBV6-1,TGTGCCAGCAGACCCATGGGAATTAGCAATCAGCCCCAGCATTTT,CASRPMGISNQPQHF
.,15,TRBJ2-6,.,TRBV6-1,TGTGCCAGTTTGGGGGCCCGCTCTGGGGCCAACGTCCTGACTTTC,CASLGARSGANVLTF
TRBD1,17,TRBJ2-1,.,TRBV5-6,TGTGCCAGCAGCTGGACAGGGGGCGGGGTATCCTACAATGAGCAGTTCTTC,CASSWTGGGVSYNEQFF
.,16,TRBJ1-3,.,TRBV9,TGTGCCAGCAGTAACGTACAGGGTCATTACGGAAACACCATATATTTT,CASSNVQGHYGNTIYF
.,14,TRBJ1-1,.,TRBV7-2,TGTGCCAGCAGCCCCCCGCTCAGGGTTACTGAAGCTTTCTTT,CASSPPLRVTEAFF
TRBD1,15,TRBJ2-2,.,TRBV19,TGTGCCAGTAGTAACCGGGACAGGTACACCGGGGAGCTGTTTTTT,CASSNRDRYTGELFF
TRBD2,15,TRBJ2-5,.,TRBV7-2,TGTGCCAGCAGCTCACGACTAGCGGGGGGGGAGACCCAGTACTTC,CASSSRLAGGETQYF
.,15,TRBJ2-3,once,TRBV10-2,TGCGCCAGCAGTGGCAGCGTAGCTAGCACAGATACGCAGTATTTT,CASSGSVASTDTQYF
TRBD1,16,TRBJ2-7,.,TRBV5-5,TGTGCCAGCAGTTACTACGACAGGGGGGGGTCCTACGAGCAGTACTTC,CASSYYDRGGSYEQYF
.,15,TRBJ1-1,.,TRBV21-1,TGTGCCAGCAACCTCCCGGAGTGGCTCGAGGCTGAAGCTTTCTTT,CASNLPEWLEAEAFF
TRBD1,14,TRBJ1-2,.,TRBV7-2,TGTGCCAGCAGCTTGACCCAGGGGGCACAGGGCTACACCTTC,CASSLTQGAQGYTF
TRBD1,14,TRBJ1-1,once,TRBV5-1,TGCGCCAGCAGCGACGGACAGGGGGTCACTGAAGCTTTCTTT,CASSDGQGVTEAFF
.,14,TRBJ1-1,.,TRBV7-9,TGTGCCAGCAGCTTCCCAGACAGGAACACTGAAGCTTTCTTT,CASSFPDRNTEAFF
.,14,TRBJ1-2,.,TRBV7-6,TGTGCCAGCAGCTTAGTGCCAGGCAGCTATGGCTACACCTTC,CASSLVPGSYGYTF
.,18,TRBJ2-7,.,TRBV4-3,TGCGCCAGCAGCCAAGGTGGTCCGGGGGCCCTCAACTCCTACGAGCAGTACTTC,CASSQGGPGALNSYEQYF
.,14,TRBJ2-7,few,TRBV28,TGTGCCAGCAGTTTTTTGGTTGGCTCCTACGAGCAGTACTTC,CASSFLVGSYEQYF